One and the same sample provided the 21 T cell receptor beta chains below, sequenced in a study of blood T cells in healthy people across ages. A second PCR of 7 to 11 cycles used a sample-barcoded 5' primer and a J-beta primer mix. TCRdb ran MiXCR on the 5' RACE reads and lists one entry per CDR3 protein. Among hundreds of thousands of distinct CDR3 sequences listed, less than 35% were seen once. Sequencing was performed on blood. The origin of the receptors is a woman aged 80 or over in good health.

V is TRBV7-8 and J is TRBJ1-1, with D uncertain. This CDR3 is 13 amino acids long. V was pared by 3 bases and J by 6 bases, with 11 bases between. Germline V lookup: CDR1 SGHVS, CDR2 FQNEAQ. CDR3 nucleotide sequence: TGTGCCAGCAGCTTGAGGACGGGTGCTGAAGCTTTCTTT. This gives the protein CASSLRTGAEAFF.

This clonotype has ten or more counts. The DNA for the CDR3 is TGTGCCAGCAGTTACTACCAGGGGTGGAATAATGAAAAACTGTTTTTT. It codes for CASSYYQGWNNEKLFF. This chain connects TRBV6-6 to TRBJ1-4, with D tentatively TRBD1 (6 bases). With 1 base removed from V and 4 bases from J, the gap between germline ends came to 13 bases. The CDR3 is made up of 16 amino acids. CDR1 and CDR2 from the germline V gene are MNHNY and SVGAGI (reference sequence).

This CDR3 reads CASSETGGTYGYTF. The CDR3 region has the DNA TGTGCCAGCAGTGAGACAGGGGGCACCTATGGCTACACCTTC. The chain carries TRBV2 and TRBJ1-2, with 10 bases that match TRBD1. Unmatched junction bases numbered 2, after V lost 3 bases and J lost 4 bases. Germline V gene data show CDR1 as SNHLY and CDR2 as FYNNEI. The CDR3 has 14 residues.

A word on this clonotype: A much larger clone differs from this one at a single base, so this may be a read error. The chain is built from TRBV7-2 and TRBJ2-1, with D perhaps matching TRBD2 (5 bases). V lost 4 bases and J lost 10, with 23 bases in between. CDR1 SGHTA and CDR2 FQGNSA come from the germline V gene. CDR3 length: 16 amino acids. CDR3 amino acids: CASSYAGTAHSYEQFF. CDR3 coding DNA: TGTGCCAGCAGCTACGCGGGTACAGCCCACTCCTACGAGCAGTTCTTC.

This clonotype was seen repeatedly, ten times or more. Relative to the germline gene, one junction end is altered; a read error may explain this. CDR3 in amino acids: CASSPEQGNGQFF. In nucleotides, the CDR3 is TGTGCCAGCTCACCGGAGCAGGGAAATGGGCAGTTCTTC. The chain combines TRBV18 with TRBJ2-1, with a possible D match to TRBD1 (5 bases). Germline CDR1 and CDR2: KGHSH and LQKENI. CDR3 length: 13 residues.

As concerns this clonotype: Since a much larger clone is just one base distant, this may be a read error. V usage is TRBV28 and J usage is TRBJ2-7; either TRBD1 or TRBD2 may supply D (6 bases each). The germline V gene has CDR1 MDHEN and CDR2 SYDVKM. There are 16 residues in the CDR3. Trimming removed 2 bases from V and 7 bases from J, with 21 bases in between. The DNA of the CDR3 is TGTGCCAGCAGTTTAGGAGGGGGTACTACCTACAATGAGCAGTACTTC. It specifies CASSLGGGTTYNEQYF.

The chain links TRBV20-1 to TRBJ2-1, with a possible D match to TRBD1 (6 bases). The CDR3 is 13 amino acids. CDR1 is DFQATT and CDR2 is SNEGSKA in the germline V gene (reference sequence). V lost 2 bases to trimming and J lost 7 bases, with 12 bases between them. CDR3 sequence (DNA): TGCAGTGCTAGAAGACTCAGGGGAAATGAGCAGTTCTTC. Translated: CSARRLRGNEQFF.

The chain has TRBV5-1 and TRBJ2-1; 7 bases match TRBD2. CDR1 SGHRS and CDR2 YFSETQ come from the germline V gene. The CDR3 totals 16 residues. Trimming at V came to 4 bases and at J to 4 bases, leaving 11 bases not matched to a gene. CDR3 nucleotide sequence: TGCGCCAGCAGCAAGGCCCCCGTGGGGGGGTACAATGAGCAGTTCTTC. This translates into CASSKAPVGGYNEQFF. Filled out from reference TRBV5-1 and TRBJ2-1, the complete variable domain reads KAGVTQTPRYLIKTRGQQVTLSCSPISGHRSVSWYQQTPGQGLQFLFEYFSETQRNKGNFPGRFSGRQFSNSRSEMNVSTLELGDSALYLCASSKAPVGGYNEQFFGPGTRLTVL.

This clonotype was seen at least ten times. The chain employs TRBV4-1 and TRBJ1-2; TRBD1 aligns across 11 bases. This CDR3 spans 14 amino acids. Germline CDR1 and CDR2: MGHRA and YSYEKL. The CDR3 sequence is CAAMRGQGANGYTF. The CDR3 coding sequence is TGCGCGGCAATGCGCGGACAGGGGGCGAATGGCTACACCTTC.

This clonotype was seen repeatedly, ten times or more. V usage is TRBV25-1 and J usage is TRBJ1-2, with D tentatively TRBD1 (5 bases). The germline V gene has CDR1 MGHDK and CDR2 SYGVNS. Trimming stripped 1 base from V and 5 bases from J, with 11 bases between. This CDR3 is built from 14 residues. As DNA, the CDR3 is TGTGCCAGCAGTGAATTAGGACGGACATATGGCTACACCTTC. Translation: CASSELGRTYGYTF.

V and J are TRBV20-1 and TRBJ1-5; weak D call: TRBD1 (6 bases). Per the germline V gene, CDR1 is DFQATT and CDR2 is SNEGSKA (reference sequence). The CDR3 extends over 17 amino acids. The V and J ends lost 3 bases and 0 bases respectively, with 18 bases between them. The CDR3 sequence is CSARVRGGPYSNQPQHF. CDR3 sequence (DNA): TGCAGTGCTAGGGTCCGGGGGGGGCCATATAGCAATCAGCCCCAGCATTTT.

This clonotype was seen at least ten times. One junction end does not reproduce the germline sequence, and a read error may be involved. The chain couples TRBV7-7 to TRBJ2-3; tentatively, D is TRBD2 (7 bases). The germline V gene has CDR1 SSHAT and CDR2 FNYEAQ (reference sequence). This CDR3 spans 14 amino acids. The chain's CDR3 is CASSPTGRGDTQYF. DNA for the CDR3: TGTGCTAGCAGCCCAACAGGGAGGGGAGATACGCAGTATTTT.

A few counts support this clonotype. The chain couples TRBV20-1 to TRBJ1-1, with D maybe TRBD1 (6 bases). Trimming took off 2 bases at V and 5 bases at J, with 15 bases between the two ends. In germline, CDR1 is DFQATT, CDR2 SNEGSKA (reference sequence). This CDR3 is built from 14 residues. The CDR3 here is CSARLGRGGTEAFF. Here the CDR3 DNA reads TGCAGTGCTAGACTTGGCAGGGGAGGGACTGAAGCTTTCTTT.

This clonotype appeared many times. CDR3 residues: CASSVNLDRVLGYTF. The CDR3 region has the DNA TGCGCCAGCAGCGTAAACCTGGACAGGGTTCTTGGCTACACCTTC. The chain recombines TRBV5-1 with TRBJ1-2, with 8 nucleotides matching TRBD1. Trimming took 4 bases from V and 7 from J; bases not matched to a gene: 12. CDR3 length: 15 amino acids. The germline V gene encodes CDR1 SGHRS and CDR2 YFSETQ.

This clonotype has ten or more counts. The chain recombines TRBV20-1 with TRBJ2-1; 9 bases are a match to TRBD2. Trimming at V came to 3 bases and at J to 4 bases, leaving 4 bases not matched to a gene. The CDR3 contains 14 residues. CDR1 and CDR2 from the germline V gene are DFQATT and SNEGSKA (reference sequence). The CDR3 nucleotides read TGCAGTGCTAGTCCTCTAGCGGGGTACAATGAGCAGTTCTTC. This codes for CSASPLAGYNEQFF.

The V gene is TRBV27, the J gene TRBJ1-2, with D unclear. CDR3 length equals 13 residues. V was trimmed by 5 bases and J by 2 bases, leaving 9 bases between them. The germline CDR1 and CDR2 sequences are MNHEY and SMNVEV (reference sequence). CDR3 nucleotides: TGTGCCAGCAGTCCGGGATGGAACTATGGCTACACCTTC. Residues: CASSPGWNYGYTF.

In its sample, this clonotype was seen a few times. A junction end diverges from the germline sequence, so it may reflect a read error. J is TRBJ2-7 and V is TRBV3-1, with D uncertain. The germline CDR1 and CDR2 sequences are LGHDT and YNNKEL (reference sequence). The CDR3 spans 15 residues. DNA of the CDR3: TGTGCCTGCAGCCAAGAGGTGGTGAGAGGCTACGAGCAGTACTTC. Amino acid sequence: CACSQEVVRGYEQYF.

This clonotype was counted at least ten times. V is TRBV4-2 and J is TRBJ2-3; TRBD2 aligns across 13 bases. This CDR3 is 20 amino acids long. V trimming: 3 bases; J trimming: 0 bases; junction bases outside the gene matches: 12. In germline, CDR1 is LGHNA, CDR2 YNFKEQ. The CDR3 sequence: CASSHLIGTSGDTSTDTQYF. DNA for the CDR3: TGTGCCAGCAGCCACCTAATTGGGACTAGCGGGGACACTAGCACAGATACGCAGTATTTT.

This clonotype appeared many times. The V and J genes are TRBV12-3 or TRBV12-4 and TRBJ1-5; 9 nucleotides align to TRBD1. V shed 4 bases, J shed 2 bases, and the junction held 6 bases outside the gene matches. This CDR3 is 16 amino acids long. The CDR3 region is CASSSRTGVGNQPQHF. The CDR3 nucleotides are TGTGCCAGCAGTTCGCGGACAGGGGTGGGCAATCAGCCCCAGCATTTT.

The chain has TRBV7-2 and TRBJ1-1; D is unclear. Trimming removed 4 bases from V and 4 bases from J, with 13 bases in between. There are 14 residues in the CDR3. Germline V lookup: CDR1 SGHTA, CDR2 FQGNSA. CDR3: CASSSSWGGTEAFF. The CDR3 DNA reads TGTGCCAGCAGCTCGTCATGGGGAGGCACTGAAGCTTTCTTT.

The chain joins TRBV6-2 or TRBV6-3 to TRBJ2-1; D is unclear. Germline CDR1 and CDR2: MNHEY and SVGEGT. The CDR3 runs to 12 residues. The V end was cut by 6 bases, the J end by 6 bases, with 9 bases between. CDR3 protein: CASSQTANEQFF. CDR3 sequence (DNA): TGTGCCAGCAGCCAAACGGCCAATGAGCAGTTCTTC.